Below, 20 T cell receptor beta chains from the same sample are listed, as sequenced in a study of blood T cell repertoires in COVID-19. Measured with immunoSEQ multiplex PCR; TCRdb has only the in-frame clones, and not every one. The sample holds under 400,000 clones, over 85% seen once. Sequencing was performed on peripheral blood. Receptor source: a woman aged 55-75 years with COVID-19, enrolled during active disease.

The chain joins TRBV28 to TRBJ1-1; 7 nucleotides align to TRBD1. The CDR3 length is 14 residues. Trimming took 4 bases from V and 10 from J; bases not matched to a gene: 12. Germline V gene lookup returns CDR1 MDHEN and CDR2 SYDVKM. The CDR3 sequence: CASSSTTGVRVAFF. In DNA, the CDR3 is TGTGCCAGCAGTTCTACCACAGGGGTGAGGGTAGCTTTCTTT.

This chain connects TRBV19 to TRBJ1-6, with D perhaps matching TRBD1 (5 bases). The CDR3 is made up of 15 amino acids. Trimming took 3 bases from V and 10 from J, leaving 16 bases between them. Germline-derived CDR1 and CDR2 are LNHDA and SQIVND (reference sequence). For the CDR3, the DNA is TGTGCCAGTAGTATCGTGCTGGGGCGGGAATCACCCCTCCACTTT. Translation gives CASSIVLGRESPLHF.

The chain recombines TRBV6-5 with TRBJ1-5, with a possible D match to TRBD1 (5 bases). Trimming removed 6 bases from V and 1 base from J, with 13 bases in between. The germline gives CDR1 MNHEY, CDR2 SVGAGI. CDR3 length: 15 amino acids. The CDR3 is CASRGGDSSNQPQHF. CDR3 bases: TGTGCCAGCAGGGGGGGGGATTCGAGCAATCAGCCCCAGCATTTT.

This clone has only one observation. The chain links TRBV3-1 (or the pseudogene TRBV3-2) to TRBJ2-7; possible D gene TRBD2, 6 bases. The V gene lost 6 bases and the J gene lost 3 bases, with 15 bases spanning the gap. There are 14 residues in the CDR3. Per the germline V gene, CDR1 is LGHDT and CDR2 is YNNKEL (reference sequence). CDR3 DNA: TGTGCCAGCAGTAAGACCGCGGGGCGCTACGAGCAGTACTTC. This encodes CASSKTAGRYEQYF.

V is TRBV19 and J is TRBJ1-2; the D gene is possibly TRBD1 (5 bases). The germline V and J ends were trimmed by 6 bases and 3 bases, with 20 bases remaining between them. The CDR3 loop spans 16 amino acids. CDR1 is LNHDA, CDR2 SQIVND, per germline (reference sequence). This CDR3 reads CASSFRRGSRDYGYTF. DNA for the CDR3: TGTGCCAGTAGCTTCCGTCGGGGGTCGAGGGACTATGGCTACACCTTC.

The CDR3 DNA sequence: TGTGCCAGCAGAACCCACAGGGGCAGCAATCAGCCCCAGCATTTT. Translation gives CASRTHRGSNQPQHF. The V gene is TRBV6-5, the J gene TRBJ1-5, with TRBD1 matching over 7 bases. V was clipped by 6 bases and J by 1 base; unmatched bases: 6. The CDR3 is 15 residues long. Germline lookup yields CDR1 MNHEY and CDR2 SVGAGI.

The CDR3 reads CASSRDSMNTEAFF. CDR3 sequence (DNA): TGTGCCAGCAGCCGGGACAGCATGAACACTGAAGCTTTCTTT. This chain links TRBV7-9 with TRBJ1-1; 7 bases are a match to TRBD1. The V gene's germline CDR1 is SEHNR and CDR2 FQNEAQ (reference sequence). V shed 5 bases and J 0 bases; nucleotides not matched to a gene: 3. CDR3 length: 14 amino acids.

V and J are TRBV4-1 and TRBJ2-7; 8 positions agree with TRBD1. Germline CDR1 is MGHRA and CDR2 is YSYEKL. The V gene end was trimmed by 4 bases and the J gene end by 3 bases; junction bases not matched to a gene: 8. The CDR3 is 15 amino acids. The DNA for the CDR3 is TGCGCCAGCAGCCCGGGACAGGACGTGAACTACGAGCAGTACTTC. Translating it yields CASSPGQDVNYEQYF.

The CDR3 loop is CASSPRTGRFQETQYF. The CDR3 DNA sequence: TGTGCCAGCAGCCCTAGGACAGGGCGTTTCCAAGAGACCCAGTACTTC. The gene calls are TRBV14 and TRBJ2-5; 8 bases are shared with TRBD1. The CDR3 covers 16 residues. In germline, CDR1 is SGHDN, CDR2 FVKESK. The J segment lost 1 base and the V segment lost 4 bases, leaving 8 bases of the junction unmatched.

This clone is a singleton in its sample. The chain links TRBV28 to TRBJ2-3; TRBD2 matches at 7 bases. Trimming took 6 bases from V and 2 from J; bases not matched to a gene: 8. The CDR3 spans 15 residues. CDR1 is MDHEN and CDR2 is SYDVKM in the germline V gene. The CDR3 spells CASRSRGSPTDTQYF. The DNA for the CDR3 is TGTGCCAGCAGATCGCGGGGGTCCCCCACAGATACGCAGTATTTT.

V is TRBV14 and J is TRBJ2-2; 9 bases agree with TRBD1. CDR1 is SGHDN and CDR2 is FVKESK in the germline V gene. The CDR3 is 18 amino acids. V lost 6 bases to trimming and J lost 3 bases; unmatched junction nucleotides: 14. DNA for the CDR3: TGTGCCAGCAGATTGCATTCCGGGACAGGGAGGTACACCGGGGAGCTGTTTTTT. Protein product: CASRLHSGTGRYTGELFF.

V usage is TRBV6-5 and J usage is TRBJ1-2; no reliable D call. V lost 4 bases and J 4 bases, leaving 4 bases between the germline ends. Germline V gene lookup returns CDR1 MNHEY and CDR2 SVGAGI. The CDR3 extends over 11 amino acids. CDR3 nucleotides: TGTGCCAGCAGTTCCGGCTATGGCTACACCTTC. Protein sequence: CASSSGYGYTF.

On this clone: The junction differs from germline at one of its ends, possibly a read error. This rearrangement joins TRBV2 to TRBJ2-2, with D maybe TRBD1 (6 bases). Germline V gene data show CDR1 as SNHLY and CDR2 as FYNNEI. The CDR3 spans 15 residues. CDR3 in amino acids: CASSVGQGHTGELFF. The DNA for the CDR3 is TGTGCCAGCAGTGTCGGGCAGGGACACACCGGGGAGCTATTTTTT.

This clone was recorded once. The rearrangement uses TRBV7-8 and TRBJ1-2; tentatively, D is TRBD1 (6 bases). Germline V gene lookup returns CDR1 SGHVS and CDR2 FQNEAQ. V dropped 6 bases and J dropped 2 bases, with 19 bases sitting between them. The CDR3 runs to 16 residues. CDR3 in amino acids: CASRPLRQGPNYGYTF. For the CDR3, the DNA is TGTGCCAGCAGACCCTTGCGGCAGGGGCCAAACTATGGCTACACCTTC.

The V and J genes are TRBV9 and TRBJ2-3, with D perhaps matching TRBD1 (5 bases). Per the germline V gene, CDR1 is SGDLS and CDR2 is YYNGEE. The ends were cut back, 0 bases at V and 2 bases at J, with 10 bases in the middle. The CDR3 loop spans 15 amino acids. CDR3 sequence (DNA): TGTGCCAGCAGCGTAGCGGGCAGGGCCACAGATACGCAGTATTTT. Its protein product is CASSVAGRATDTQYF.

The V and J genes are TRBV14 and TRBJ1-5; possibly TRBD1 for D (5 bases). Germline lookup yields CDR1 SGHDN and CDR2 FVKESK. The V gene lost 4 bases and the J gene lost 7 bases, with 11 bases spanning the gap. CDR3 length: 13 amino acids. The CDR3 loop reads CASSLKGSQPQHF. The CDR3 DNA reads TGTGCCAGCAGCCTAAAGGGGTCCCAGCCCCAGCATTTT.

The CDR3 DNA is TGTGCCAGCAGGGTTGCGGTGAACACTGAAGCTTTCTTT. It translates to CASRVAVNTEAFF. The genes are TRBV12-3 or TRBV12-4 and TRBJ1-1; D not certain. V lost 6 bases, J lost 0 bases, and 8 bases lay in between. CDR3 length equals 13 residues.

This chain connects TRBV7-2 to TRBJ2-7; TRBD1 might be the D (5 bases). Looked up from germline, CDR1 is SGHTA and CDR2 is FQGNSA. The CDR3 is made up of 16 amino acids. Trimming shortened V by 5 bases and J by 0 bases, and 17 bases separated the two germline ends. CDR3 nucleotides: TGTGCCAGCAGCCAGAGCTCAGGGAACCCCTCCTACGAGCAGTACTTC. Its protein product is CASSQSSGNPSYEQYF.

The count of this clone is one. The rearrangement links TRBV6-6 to TRBJ2-7; TRBD1 matches 10 bases. From germline, CDR1 is MNHNY and CDR2 SVGAGI (reference sequence). The CDR3 spans 15 residues. V dropped 0 bases and J dropped 2; count of bases not matched to a gene: 1. The DNA for the CDR3 is TGTGCCAGCAGTTACTCGGACAGGGGGACCTACGAGCAGTACTTC. It specifies CASSYSDRGTYEQYF.

The chain uses TRBV6-5 and TRBJ2-7, with TRBD1 matching 11 bases. The V and J ends lost 6 bases and 3 bases, in that order; junction bases with no gene match: 7. CDR3 length: 15 residues. Germline CDR1 is MNHEY and CDR2 is SVGAGI. Here the CDR3 DNA reads TGTGCCAGCAGGGGGACAGGGGGAGGGGTCTACGAGCAGTACTTC. Protein product: CASRGTGGGVYEQYF.